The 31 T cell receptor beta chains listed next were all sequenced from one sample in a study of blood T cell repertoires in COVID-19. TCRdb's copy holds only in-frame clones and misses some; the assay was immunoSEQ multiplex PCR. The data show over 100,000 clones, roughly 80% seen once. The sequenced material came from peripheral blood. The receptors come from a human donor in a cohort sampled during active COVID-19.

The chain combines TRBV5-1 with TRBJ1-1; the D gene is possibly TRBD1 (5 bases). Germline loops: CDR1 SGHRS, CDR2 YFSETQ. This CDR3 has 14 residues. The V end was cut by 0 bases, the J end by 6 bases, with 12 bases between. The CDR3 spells CASSLEARASEAFF. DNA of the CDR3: TGCGCCAGCAGCTTGGAGGCCAGGGCCTCTGAAGCTTTCTTT.

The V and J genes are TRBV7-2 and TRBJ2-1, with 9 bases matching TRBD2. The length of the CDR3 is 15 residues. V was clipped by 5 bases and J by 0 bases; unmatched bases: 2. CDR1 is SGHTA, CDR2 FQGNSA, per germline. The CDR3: CASSMTSGSYNEQFF. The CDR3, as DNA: TGTGCCAGCAGCATGACTAGCGGCTCCTACAATGAGCAGTTCTTC.

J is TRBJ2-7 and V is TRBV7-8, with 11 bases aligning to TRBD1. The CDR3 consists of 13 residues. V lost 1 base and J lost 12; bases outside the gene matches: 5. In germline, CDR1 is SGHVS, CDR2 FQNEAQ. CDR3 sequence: CASSLGGQGDLYF. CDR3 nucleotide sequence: TGTGCCAGCAGCTTAGGGGGACAGGGGGACCTGTACTTC.

The CDR3 is CASSLRTGLSYNEQFF. The CDR3 DNA sequence: TGTGCCAGCAGCCTCCGGACAGGGCTCTCCTACAATGAGCAGTTCTTC. The chain carries TRBV14 and TRBJ2-1; 8 nucleotides align to TRBD1. V trimming: 4 bases; J trimming: 0 bases; junction bases outside the gene matches: 5. The CDR3 loop spans 16 amino acids. The V gene's germline CDR1 is SGHDN and CDR2 FVKESK. The full variable domain, its missing parts supplied by reference TRBV14 and TRBJ2-1, is EAGVTQFPSHSVIEKGQTVTLRCDPISGHDNLYWYRRVMGKEIKFLLHFVKESKQDESGMPNNRFLAERTGGTYSTLKVQPAELEDSGVYFCASSLRTGLSYNEQFFGPGTRLTVL.

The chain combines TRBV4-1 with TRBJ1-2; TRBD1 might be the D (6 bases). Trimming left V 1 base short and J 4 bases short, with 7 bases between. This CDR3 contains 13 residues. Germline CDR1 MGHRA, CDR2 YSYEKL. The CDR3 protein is CASSQVRGYGYTF. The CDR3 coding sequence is TGCGCCAGCAGCCAAGTCAGGGGCTATGGCTACACCTTC.

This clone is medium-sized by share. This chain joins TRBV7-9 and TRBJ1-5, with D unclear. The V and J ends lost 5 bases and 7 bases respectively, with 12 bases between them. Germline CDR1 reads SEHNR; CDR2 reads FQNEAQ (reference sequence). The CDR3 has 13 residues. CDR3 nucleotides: TGTGCCAGCAGCCGTGATCCCGGGCAGCCCCAGCATTTT. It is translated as CASSRDPGQPQHF. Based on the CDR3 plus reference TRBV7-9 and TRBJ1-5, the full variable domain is DTGVSQNPRHKITKRGQNVTFRCDPISEHNRLYWYRQTLGQGPEFLTYFQNEAQLEKSRLLSDRFSAERPKGSFSTLEIQRTEQGDSAMYLCASSRDPGQPQHFGDGTRLSIL.

CDR3 protein: CASRRTSGGADTQYF. DNA for the CDR3: TGTGCCAGCAGGCGAACTAGCGGGGGGGCAGATACGCAGTATTTT. The chain carries TRBV2 and TRBJ2-3; 13 bases align to TRBD2. The CDR3 is made up of 15 amino acids. From germline, CDR1 is SNHLY and CDR2 FYNNEI. After removal of 6 bases from V and 4 bases from J, the junction contained 4 bases not matched to a gene.

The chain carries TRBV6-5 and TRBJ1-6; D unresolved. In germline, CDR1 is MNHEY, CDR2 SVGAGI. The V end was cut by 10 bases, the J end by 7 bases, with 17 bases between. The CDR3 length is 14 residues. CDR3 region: CATRPDIGNSPLHF. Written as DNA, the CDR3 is TGTGCCACCAGGCCCGACATAGGAAATTCACCCCTCCACTTT.

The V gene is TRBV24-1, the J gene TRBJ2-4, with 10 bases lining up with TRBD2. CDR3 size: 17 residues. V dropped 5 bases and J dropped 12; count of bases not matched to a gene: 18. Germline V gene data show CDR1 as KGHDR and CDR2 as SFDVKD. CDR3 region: CATSGQDTSGDVASQYF. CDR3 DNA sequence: TGTGCCACCAGTGGTCAGGATACTAGCGGGGACGTGGCGAGTCAGTACTTC.

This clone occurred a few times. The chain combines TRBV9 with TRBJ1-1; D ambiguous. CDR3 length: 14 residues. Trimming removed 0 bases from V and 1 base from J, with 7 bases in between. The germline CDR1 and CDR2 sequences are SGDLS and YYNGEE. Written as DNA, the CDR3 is TGTGCCAGCAGCGTAGGTGGGCAGAACACTGAAGCTTTCTTT. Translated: CASSVGGQNTEAFF.

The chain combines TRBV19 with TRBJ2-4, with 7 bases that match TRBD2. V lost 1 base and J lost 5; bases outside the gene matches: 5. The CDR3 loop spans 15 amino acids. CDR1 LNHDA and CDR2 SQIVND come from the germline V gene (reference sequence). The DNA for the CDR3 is TGTGCCAGTAGTATAGGAGGGGCGGGGGAAAACATTCAGTACTTC. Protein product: CASSIGGAGENIQYF.

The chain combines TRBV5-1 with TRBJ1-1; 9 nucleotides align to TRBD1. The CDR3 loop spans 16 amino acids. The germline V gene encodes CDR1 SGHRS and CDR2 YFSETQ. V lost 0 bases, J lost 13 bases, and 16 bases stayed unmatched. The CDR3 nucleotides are TGCGCCAGCAGCTTGGCCCATACCGGGACAGGGAATCGGGGTTTCTTT. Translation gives CASSLAHTGTGNRGFF.

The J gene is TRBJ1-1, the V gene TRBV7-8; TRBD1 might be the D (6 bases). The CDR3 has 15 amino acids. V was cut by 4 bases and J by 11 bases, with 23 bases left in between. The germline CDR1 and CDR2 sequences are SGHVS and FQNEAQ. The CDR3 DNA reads TGTGCCAGCAGCTCGGCACAGGGATACGCCACGAGGGCTTTCTTT. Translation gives CASSSAQGYATRAFF.

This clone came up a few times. For the CDR3, the DNA is TGTGCCAGCAGTTTAGACCAGGGCTACGAGCAGTACTTC. It encodes CASSLDQGYEQYF. The chain is built from TRBV28 and TRBJ2-7; TRBD1 might be the D (5 bases). Between the trimmed V and J ends, which lost 2 bases and 3 bases, there was a span of 8 bases. This CDR3 spans 13 amino acids. Germline V lookup: CDR1 MDHEN, CDR2 SYDVKM.

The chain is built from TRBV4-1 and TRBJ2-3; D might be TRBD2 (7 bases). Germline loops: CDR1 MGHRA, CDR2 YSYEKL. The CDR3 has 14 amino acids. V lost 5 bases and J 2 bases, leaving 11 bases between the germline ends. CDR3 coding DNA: TGCGCCAGCAGCGGGGGGGCGATCACAGATACGCAGTATTTT. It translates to CASSGGAITDTQYF.

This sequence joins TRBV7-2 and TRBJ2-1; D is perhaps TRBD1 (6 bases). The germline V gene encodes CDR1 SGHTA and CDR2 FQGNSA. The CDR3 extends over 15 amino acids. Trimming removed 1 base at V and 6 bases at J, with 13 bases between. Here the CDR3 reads CASSLVGQTTNEQFF. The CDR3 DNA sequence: TGTGCCAGCAGCTTAGTTGGACAGACAACCAATGAGCAGTTCTTC.

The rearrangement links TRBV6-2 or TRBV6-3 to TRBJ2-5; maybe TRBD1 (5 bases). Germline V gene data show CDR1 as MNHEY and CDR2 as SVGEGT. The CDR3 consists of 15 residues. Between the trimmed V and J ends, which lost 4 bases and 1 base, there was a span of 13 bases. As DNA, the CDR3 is TGTGCCAGCAGTTTTCCCCCCCAGGGCCAAGAGACCCAGTACTTC. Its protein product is CASSFPPQGQETQYF.

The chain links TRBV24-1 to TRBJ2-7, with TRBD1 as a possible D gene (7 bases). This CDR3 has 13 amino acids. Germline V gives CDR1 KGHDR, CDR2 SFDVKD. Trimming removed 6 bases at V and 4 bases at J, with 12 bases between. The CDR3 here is CATSRAGGYEQYF. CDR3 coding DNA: TGTGCCACCAGTCGGGCAGGGGGGTACGAGCAGTACTTC.

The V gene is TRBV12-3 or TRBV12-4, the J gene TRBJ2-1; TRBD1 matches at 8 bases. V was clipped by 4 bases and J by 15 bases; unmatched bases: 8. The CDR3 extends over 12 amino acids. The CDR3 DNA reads TGTGCCAGCAGTTCCCCAGGGGGCCTCGGGTTCTTC. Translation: CASSSPGGLGFF.

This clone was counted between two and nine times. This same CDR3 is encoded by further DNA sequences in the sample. The CDR3: CASSYSRTGRETQYF. The CDR3 DNA follows: TGTGCCAGCAGTTACTCGAGGACAGGGAGAGAGACCCAGTACTTC. This chain links TRBV6-5 with TRBJ2-5; TRBD1 matches at 8 bases. After removal of 0 bases from V and 4 bases from J, the junction contained 4 bases not matched to a gene. Per germline, CDR1 MNHEY and CDR2 SVGAGI. The CDR3 runs 15 residues.

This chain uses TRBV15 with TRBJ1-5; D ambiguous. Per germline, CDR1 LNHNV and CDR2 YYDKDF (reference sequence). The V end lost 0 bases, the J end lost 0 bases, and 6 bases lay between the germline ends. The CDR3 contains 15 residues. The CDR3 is CATSRDLYSNQPQHF. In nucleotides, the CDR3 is TGTGCCACCAGCAGAGATCTTTATAGCAATCAGCCCCAGCATTTT.

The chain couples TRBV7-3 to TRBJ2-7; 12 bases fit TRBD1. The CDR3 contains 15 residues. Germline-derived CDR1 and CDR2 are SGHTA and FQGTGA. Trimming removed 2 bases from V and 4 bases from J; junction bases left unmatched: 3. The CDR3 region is CASSLSGQGAYEQYF. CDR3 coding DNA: TGTGCCAGCAGCTTATCGGGACAGGGGGCTTACGAGCAGTACTTC.

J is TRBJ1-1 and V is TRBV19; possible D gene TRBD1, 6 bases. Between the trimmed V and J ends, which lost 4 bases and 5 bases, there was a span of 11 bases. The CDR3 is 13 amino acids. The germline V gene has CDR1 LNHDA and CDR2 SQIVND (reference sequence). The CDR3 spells CASSKRGLTEAFF. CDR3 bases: TGTGCCAGTAGTAAGAGGGGGTTAACTGAAGCTTTCTTT.

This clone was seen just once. The CDR3: CASSPPDRYSNQPQHF. DNA for the CDR3: TGTGCCAGCAGTCCCCCCGACAGATATAGCAATCAGCCCCAGCATTTT. The chain uses TRBV28 and TRBJ1-5; a weak D match, TRBD1 (5 bases). Germline CDR1 reads MDHEN; CDR2 reads SYDVKM. The length of the CDR3 is 16 residues. Trimming stripped 5 bases from V and 0 bases from J, with 14 bases between.

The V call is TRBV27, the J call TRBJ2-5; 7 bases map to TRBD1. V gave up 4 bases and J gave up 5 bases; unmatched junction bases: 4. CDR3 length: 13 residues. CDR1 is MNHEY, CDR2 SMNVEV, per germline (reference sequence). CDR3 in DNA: TGTGCCAGCAGTTCAGCCAGGGGGGAGACCCAGTACTTC. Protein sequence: CASSSARGETQYF.

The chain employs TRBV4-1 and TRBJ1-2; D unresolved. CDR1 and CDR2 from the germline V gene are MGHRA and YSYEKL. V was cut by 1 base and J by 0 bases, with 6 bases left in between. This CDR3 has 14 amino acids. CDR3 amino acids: CASSQVVSNYGYTF. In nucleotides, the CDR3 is TGCGCCAGCAGCCAAGTAGTTTCTAACTATGGCTACACCTTC.

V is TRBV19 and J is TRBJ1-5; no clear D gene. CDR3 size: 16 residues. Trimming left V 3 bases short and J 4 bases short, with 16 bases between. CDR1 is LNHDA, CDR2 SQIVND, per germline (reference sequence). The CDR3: CASSMGVWASNQPQHF. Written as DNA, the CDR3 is TGTGCCAGTAGTATGGGAGTATGGGCCTCAAATCAGCCCCAGCATTTT.

CDR3 coding DNA: TGCGCCAGCAGCCGCACCGGGACAGGGGACCAGCCCCAGCATTTT. Its translation is CASSRTGTGDQPQHF. This rearrangement joins TRBV4-3 to TRBJ1-5; 10 bases map to TRBD1. The CDR3 length is 15 residues. V shed 4 bases and J 7 bases; nucleotides not matched to a gene: 7. Germline loops: CDR1 LGHNA, CDR2 YSLEER.

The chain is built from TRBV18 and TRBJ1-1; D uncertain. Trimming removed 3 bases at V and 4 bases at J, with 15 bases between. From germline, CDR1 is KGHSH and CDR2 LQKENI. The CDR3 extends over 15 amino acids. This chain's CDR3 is CASSPGAADLTEAFF. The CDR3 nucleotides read TGTGCCAGCTCACCGGGAGCGGCAGATCTCACTGAAGCTTTCTTT.

The DNA for the CDR3 is TGCGCCAGCAGCTTGTCCTCGCGCCGTGCTAGCACAGATACGCAGTATTTT. Translation gives CASSLSSRRASTDTQYF. The chain is built from TRBV5-1 and TRBJ2-3, with D unclear. Germline CDR1 is SGHRS and CDR2 is YFSETQ. V was shortened by 1 base and J by 0 bases, with 15 bases between the two germline ends. The CDR3 is 17 amino acids.

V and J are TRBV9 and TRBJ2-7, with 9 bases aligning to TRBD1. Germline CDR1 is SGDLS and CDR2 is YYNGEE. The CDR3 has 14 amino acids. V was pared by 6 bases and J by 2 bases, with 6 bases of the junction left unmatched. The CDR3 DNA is TGTGCCAGCACCCCGGGACAGGGTACCTACGAGCAGTACTTC. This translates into CASTPGQGTYEQYF.